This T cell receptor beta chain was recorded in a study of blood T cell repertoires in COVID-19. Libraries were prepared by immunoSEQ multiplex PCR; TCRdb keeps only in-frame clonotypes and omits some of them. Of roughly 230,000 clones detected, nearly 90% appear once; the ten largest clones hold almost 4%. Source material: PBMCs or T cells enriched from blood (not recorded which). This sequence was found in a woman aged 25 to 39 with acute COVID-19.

CDR3 amino acids: CASSGGGGSGNTIYF. Written as DNA, the CDR3 is TGTGCCAGTAGTGGTGGCGGGGGCTCTGGAAACACCATATATTTT. The gene calls are TRBV19 and TRBJ1-3; possibly TRBD1 for D (5 bases). This CDR3 is 15 amino acids long. CDR1 and CDR2 from the germline V gene are LNHDA and SQIVND (reference sequence). V was cut by 5 bases and J by 0 bases, with 11 bases left in between.